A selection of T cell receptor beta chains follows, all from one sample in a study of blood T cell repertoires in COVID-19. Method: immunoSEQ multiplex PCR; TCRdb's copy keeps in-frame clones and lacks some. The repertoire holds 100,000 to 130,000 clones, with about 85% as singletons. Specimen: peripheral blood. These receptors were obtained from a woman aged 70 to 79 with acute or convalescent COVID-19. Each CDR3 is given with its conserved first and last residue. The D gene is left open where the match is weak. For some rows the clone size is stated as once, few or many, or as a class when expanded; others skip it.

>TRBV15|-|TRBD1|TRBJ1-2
TGTGCCACCGGTCGAGAAAGGGGGCAGACATATGGCTACACCTTC
CATGRERGQTYGYTF
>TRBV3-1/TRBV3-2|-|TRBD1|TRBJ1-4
TGTGCCAGCAGCCAACAGGGGGCGGTTGAAAAACTGTTTTTT
CASSQQGAVEKLFF
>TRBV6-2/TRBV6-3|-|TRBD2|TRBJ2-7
TGTGCCAGCAGTTACTCTTCGCTAGCGGACCGACCCTACGAGCAGTACTTC
CASSYSSLADRPYEQYF
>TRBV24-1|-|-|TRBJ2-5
TGTGCCACCAGTGACCCAGTAGCCCAAGAGACCCAGTACTTC
CATSDPVAQETQYF
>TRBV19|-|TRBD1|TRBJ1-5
TGTGCCAGTAGTATAGATCCCCGACAGGGGGCTGCAAATCAGCCCCAGCATTTT
CASSIDPRQGAANQPQHF
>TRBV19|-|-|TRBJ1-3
TGTGCCAGTAGTACTTTGAGCTCTGGAAACACCATATATTTT
CASSTLSSGNTIYF
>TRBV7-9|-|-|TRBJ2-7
TGTGCCAGCAGCGCTCAGGGGCTTCGAGGGGGTTACGAGCAGTACTTC
CASSAQGLRGGYEQYF
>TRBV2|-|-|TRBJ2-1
TGTGCCAGCCAATGGACAGCCCCCTCGCAGTTCTTC
CASQWTAPSQFF
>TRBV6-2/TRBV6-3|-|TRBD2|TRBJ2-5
TGTGCCAGCAGTTACGTCGGGCCAGCGGGGACCCTAAATCAAGAGACCCAGTACTTC
CASSYVGPAGTLNQETQYF
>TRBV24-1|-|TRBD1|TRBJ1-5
TGTGCCACCTCAGGGGACAGGGACAATCAGCCCCAGCATTTT
CATSGDRDNQPQHF
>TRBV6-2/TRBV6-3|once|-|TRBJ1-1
TGTGCCAGCAGTTACTCGACTGTACCGAGGGCTTTCTTT
CASSYSTVPRAFF
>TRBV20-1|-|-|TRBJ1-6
TGCAGTGTCGGAGGATCACCCCTCCACTTT
CSVGGSPLHF
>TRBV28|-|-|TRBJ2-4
TGTGCCAGCAGTTCTACTAGCATACTAGCCAAAAACATTCAGTACTTC
CASSSTSILAKNIQYF
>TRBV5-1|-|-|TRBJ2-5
TGCGCCAGCAGCTCGGACAGCCGTCGGGAGACCCAGTACTTC
CASSSDSRRETQYF
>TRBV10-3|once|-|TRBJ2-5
TGTGCCATCAGTGTGGAGGGGAACTTAGAGACCCAGTACTTC
CAISVEGNLETQYF
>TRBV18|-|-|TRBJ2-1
TGTGCCAGCCAAGACGGGACTGCGAATCGGAATGAGCAGTTCTTC
CASQDGTANRNEQFF
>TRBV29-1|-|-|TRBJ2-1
TGCAGCGCCGGCCGACAGGTTGCTGAGCAGTTCTTC
CSAGRQVAEQFF
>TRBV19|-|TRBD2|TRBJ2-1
TGTGCCAGTACCCCCCCGGTGGGGCTAGCGGGGGGGTCGCCCCATAGTGAGCAGTTCTTC
CASTPPVGLAGGSPHSEQFF
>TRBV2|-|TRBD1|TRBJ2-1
TGTGCCAGCAGGCCGGGACAGGGGGCCACCTCCTCCTACAATGAGCAGTTCTTC
CASRPGQGATSSYNEQFF
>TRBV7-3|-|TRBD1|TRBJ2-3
TGTGCCAGCAGCCAGGACAGGGGTCCAGATACGCAGTATTTT
CASSQDRGPDTQYF
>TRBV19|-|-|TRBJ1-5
TGTGCCAGTAGTATTTCGGGGATCCATCAGCCCCAGCATTTT
CASSISGIHQPQHF
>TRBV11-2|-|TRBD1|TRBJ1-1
TGTGCCAGCAGCTTGGACAGGGGACCCGAAGCTTTCTTT
CASSLDRGPEAFF
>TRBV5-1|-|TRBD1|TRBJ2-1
TGCGCCAGCAGCTTGGGTGACAGGGAAAACAATGAGCAGTTCTTC
CASSLGDRENNEQFF
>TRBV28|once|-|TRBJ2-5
TGTGCCAGCAAGTATGGTAGCGTAGGGTACTTC
CASKYGSVGYF
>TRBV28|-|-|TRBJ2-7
TGTGCCAGCAGTTCGTTGTACGAGCAGTACTTC
CASSSLYEQYF
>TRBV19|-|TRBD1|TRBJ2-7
TGTGCCAGTAGTACCGGGACAGGGCTCCACGAGCAGTACTTC
CASSTGTGLHEQYF
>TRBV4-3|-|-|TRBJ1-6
TGCGCCAGCAGCCAAGGAGCCCGAGATTCACCCCTCCACTTT
CASSQGARDSPLHF
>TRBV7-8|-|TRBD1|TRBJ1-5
TGTGCCAGCAGCTTAGGGACAGGAGACAATCAGCCCCAGCATTTT
CASSLGTGDNQPQHF
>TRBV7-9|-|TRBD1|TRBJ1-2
TGTGCCAGCAGCCTCGACAGGGCCGGCTATGGCTACACCTTC
CASSLDRAGYGYTF
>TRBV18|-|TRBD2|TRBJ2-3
TGTGCCAGCTCCCTTCGACTAGCTGCTGGAGATACGCAGTATTTT
CASSLRLAAGDTQYF
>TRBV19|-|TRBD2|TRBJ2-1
TGTGCCAGTCATACTAGCGGGGGCTACAATGAGCAGTTCTTC
CASHTSGGYNEQFF
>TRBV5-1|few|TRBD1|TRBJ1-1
TGCGCCAGCAGCTCCCACGGGACAGGGGGTTTAGAAGCTTTCTTT
CASSSHGTGGLEAFF
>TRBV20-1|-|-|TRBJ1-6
TGCAGTGCTAGTTTCCCAGGACAGTACTCACCCCTCCACTTT
CSASFPGQYSPLHF
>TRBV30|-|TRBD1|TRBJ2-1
TGTGCCGGGACAGGGGGCGGTAGTCTTAGCGGGAGGACCCTTTACAATGAGCAGTTCTTC
CAGTGGGSLSGRTLYNEQFF
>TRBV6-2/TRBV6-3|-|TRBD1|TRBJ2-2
TGTGCCAGCAGTATCCCCTCTACAGGGGCAGCCGGGGAGCTGTTTTTT
CASSIPSTGAAGELFF
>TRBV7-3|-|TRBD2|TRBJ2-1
TGTGCCAGCAGCCGTTTAAGGACTAGCGGGAGCTCCCCCTACAATGAGCAGTTCTTC
CASSRLRTSGSSPYNEQFF
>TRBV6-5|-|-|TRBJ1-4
TGTGCCAGCAGGGACCAGGGAGGAGGCGGTGAAAAACTGTTTTTT
CASRDQGGGGEKLFF
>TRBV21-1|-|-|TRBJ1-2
TGTGCCAGCAGCAAAGTACGAATTGCGGGTGGAAAACGGAGAGACTATGGCTACACCTTC
CASSKVRIAGGKRRDYGYTF
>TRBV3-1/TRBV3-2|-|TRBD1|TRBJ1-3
TGTGCCAGCAGCTTTACTCCCGGGACAGTATCTTCCGGAAACACCATATATTTT
CASSFTPGTVSSGNTIYF
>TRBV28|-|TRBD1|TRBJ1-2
TGTGCCAGCCTCGCCACAGGGGTGTATGGCTACACCTTC
CASLATGVYGYTF
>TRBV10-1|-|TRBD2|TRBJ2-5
TGCGCCAGCTCAGAAGCGACTAGCGGGGTCCAAGAGACCCAGTACTTC
CASSEATSGVQETQYF
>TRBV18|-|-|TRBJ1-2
TGTGCCAGCTCCGCAACCGGGGATGGCTACACCTTC
CASSATGDGYTF
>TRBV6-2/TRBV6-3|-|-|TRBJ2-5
TGTGCCAGCAGTTACAGCGCGGGGGCCCGGGGGGAGACCCAGTACTTC
CASSYSAGARGETQYF
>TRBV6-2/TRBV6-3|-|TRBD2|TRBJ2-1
TGTGCCAGCAGTTACGTGCAAGCGGGACGGGAGCAGTTCTTC
CASSYVQAGREQFF
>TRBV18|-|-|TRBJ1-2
TGTGCCAGCTCACCCCTAGCGGGACTTAACTATGGCTACACCTTC
CASSPLAGLNYGYTF
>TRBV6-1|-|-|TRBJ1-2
TGTGCCAGCAGTGAACCCAGGGGAAGGAATGGCTACACCTTC
CASSEPRGRNGYTF
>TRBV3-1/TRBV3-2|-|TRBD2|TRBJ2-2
TGTGCCAGCAGCCATACCGGGGGGGCTAAGGACACCGGGGAGCTGTTTTTT
CASSHTGGAKDTGELFF
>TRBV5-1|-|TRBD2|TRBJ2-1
TGCGCCAGCAGCTTAGAAAATAGCGGGAGGAATGAGCAGTTCTTC
CASSLENSGRNEQFF
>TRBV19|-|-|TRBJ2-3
TGTGCCAGTAGTCCGGGACTTCTTAGGAGCACAGATACGCAGTATTTT
CASSPGLLRSTDTQYF